The subject of this entry is one T cell receptor (beta chain). Its antigen is currently unknown. The table came from immunoSEQ multiplex PCR; TCRdb's copy has only in-frame clones and leaves some out. Of tens of thousands of clones detected, about 86% appear once; the ten largest clones hold 6% to 8%. The data are from a study of OX40 agonist ivuxolimab in advanced cancers. About the research overall: Anti-PD-1, anti-PD-L1 or anti-CTLA-4 therapy given earlier was allowed, and 40% had some. Study findings and constraints: People who partly responded at 0.1-3.0 mg/kg had some of the least clonal expansion seen.

V shed 2 bases, J shed 8 bases, and the junction held 5 bases outside the gene matches. The germline V gene encodes CDR1 MGHRA and CDR2 YSYEKL. CDR3 length equals 14 residues. Here the sequenced sample was CD4+ or CD8+ T cells sorted from blood, taken in a trial of the OX40 agonist ivuxolimab. The J gene is TRBJ1-4, the V gene TRBV4-1; the match to TRBD1 covers 7 bases. This TCR was sampled from an adult with an advanced solid tumor such as melanoma, head and neck, liver or kidney cancer. Here the CDR3 DNA reads TGCGCCAGCAGCCAAAAGGGGGCGAGGGAAAAACTGTTTTTT. As protein: CASSQKGAREKLFF.